This T cell receptor (beta chain) came from a study of blood T cell repertoires in COVID-19. On the study more broadly: Sites in the United States, Italy and Spain provided acute and convalescent COVID-19 samples. Sources were T cells, B-cell-depleted T cells, or PBMCs; the material itself was cDNA or gDNA.

CDR1 and CDR2 (germline): SGHTA, FQGNSA. V lost 1 base and J lost 2, with 10 bases in between. This CDR3 is 15 amino acids long. Original data processing: Nucleated cell counts were estimated from reference gene primer amplification. Produced via immunoSEQ multiplex PCR; TCRdb's table is partial and in-frame only. The D gene and trimming were derived from the DNA, and the V and J assignments and clone size from that table. The sample contains around 30,000 clones, approximately 90% of which appear only once. Material: peripheral blood. The sequence derives from a man in his forties or fifties with active COVID-19. The chain has TRBV7-2 and TRBJ2-3; a possible D gene is TRBD2 (5 bases). CDR3: CASSLVGGPTDTQYF. The CDR3 DNA is TGTGCCAGCAGCTTAGTGGGCGGGCCCACAGATACGCAGTATTTT.